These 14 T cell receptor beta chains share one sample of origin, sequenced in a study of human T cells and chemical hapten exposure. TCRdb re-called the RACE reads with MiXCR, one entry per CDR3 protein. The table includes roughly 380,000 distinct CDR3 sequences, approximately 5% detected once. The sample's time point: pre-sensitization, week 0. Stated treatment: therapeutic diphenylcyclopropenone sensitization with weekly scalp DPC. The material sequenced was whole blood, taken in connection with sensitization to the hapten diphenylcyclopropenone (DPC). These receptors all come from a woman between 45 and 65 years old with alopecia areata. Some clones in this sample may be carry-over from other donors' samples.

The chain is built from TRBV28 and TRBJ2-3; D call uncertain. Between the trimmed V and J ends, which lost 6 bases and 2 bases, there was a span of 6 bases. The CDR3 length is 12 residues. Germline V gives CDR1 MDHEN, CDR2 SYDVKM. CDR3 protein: CASRKPTDTQYF. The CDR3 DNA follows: TGTGCCAGCAGAAAGCCCACAGATACGCAGTATTTT.

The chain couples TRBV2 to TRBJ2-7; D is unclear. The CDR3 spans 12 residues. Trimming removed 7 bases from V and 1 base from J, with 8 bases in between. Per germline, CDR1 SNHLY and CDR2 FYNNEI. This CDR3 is CASKLESYEQYF. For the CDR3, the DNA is TGTGCCAGCAAGCTCGAGTCCTACGAGCAGTACTTC.

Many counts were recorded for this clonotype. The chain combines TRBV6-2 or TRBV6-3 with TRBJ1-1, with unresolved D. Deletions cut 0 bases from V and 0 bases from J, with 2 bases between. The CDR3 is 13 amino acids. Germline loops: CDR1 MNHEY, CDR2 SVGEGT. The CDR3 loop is CASSYSMNTEAFF. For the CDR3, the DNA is TGTGCCAGCAGTTACTCAATGAACACTGAAGCTTTCTTT.

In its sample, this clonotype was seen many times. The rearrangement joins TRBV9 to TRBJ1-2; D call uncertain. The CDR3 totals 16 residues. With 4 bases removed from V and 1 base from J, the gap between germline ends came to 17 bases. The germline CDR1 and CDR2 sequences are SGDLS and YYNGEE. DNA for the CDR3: TGTGCCAGCAGCCCTCAGCTGGACGGACTTAACTATGGCTACACCTTC. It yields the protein CASSPQLDGLNYGYTF.

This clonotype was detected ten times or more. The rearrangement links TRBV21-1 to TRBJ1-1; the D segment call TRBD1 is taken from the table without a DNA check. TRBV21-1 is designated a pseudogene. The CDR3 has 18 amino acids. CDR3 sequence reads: CASSKEDSSGGMNTEAFF. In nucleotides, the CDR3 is TGTGCCAGCAGCAAAGAGGATTCGTCAGGGGGCATGAACACTGAAGCTTTCTTT.

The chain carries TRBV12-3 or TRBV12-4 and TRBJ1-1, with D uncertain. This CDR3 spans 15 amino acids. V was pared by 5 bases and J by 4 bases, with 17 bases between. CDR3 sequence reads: CASSPTRPEGTEAFF. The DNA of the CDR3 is TGTGCCAGCAGTCCGACCCGACCGGAGGGCACTGAAGCTTTCTTT.

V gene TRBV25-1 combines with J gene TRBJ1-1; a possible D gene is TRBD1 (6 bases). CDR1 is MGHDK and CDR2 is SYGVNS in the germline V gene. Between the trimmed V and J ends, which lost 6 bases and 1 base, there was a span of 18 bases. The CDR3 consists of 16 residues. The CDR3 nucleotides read TGTGCCAGCAGCCCAACCGGGGGGCAGGGGAACACTGAAGCTTTCTTT. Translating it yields CASSPTGGQGNTEAFF.

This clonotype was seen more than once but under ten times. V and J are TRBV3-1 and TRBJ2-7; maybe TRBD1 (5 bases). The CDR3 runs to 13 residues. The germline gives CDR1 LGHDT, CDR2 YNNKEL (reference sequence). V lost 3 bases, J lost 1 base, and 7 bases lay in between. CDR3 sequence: CASSHRGSYEQYF. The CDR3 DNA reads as TGTGCCAGCAGCCATAGGGGATCCTACGAGCAGTACTTC.

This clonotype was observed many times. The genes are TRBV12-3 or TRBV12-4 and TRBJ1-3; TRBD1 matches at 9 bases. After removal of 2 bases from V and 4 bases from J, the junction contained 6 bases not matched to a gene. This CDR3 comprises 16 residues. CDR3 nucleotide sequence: TGTGCCAGCAGTTTAATAACAGGGGGCTTCGGAAACACCATATATTTT. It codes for CASSLITGGFGNTIYF.

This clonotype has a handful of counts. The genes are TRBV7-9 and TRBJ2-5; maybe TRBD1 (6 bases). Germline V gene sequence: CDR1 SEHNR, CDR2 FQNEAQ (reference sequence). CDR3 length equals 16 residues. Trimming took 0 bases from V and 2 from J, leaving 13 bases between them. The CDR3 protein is CASSLAPGTLQETQYF. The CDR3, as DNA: TGTGCCAGCAGCTTAGCGCCCGGGACACTGCAAGAGACCCAGTACTTC.

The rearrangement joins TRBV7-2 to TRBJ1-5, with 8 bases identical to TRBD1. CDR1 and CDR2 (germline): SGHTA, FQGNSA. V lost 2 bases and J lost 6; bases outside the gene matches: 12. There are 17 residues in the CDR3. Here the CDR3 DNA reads TGTGCCAGCAGCTTACGGGGTGGACAGGGCAACCTTCAGCCCCAGCATTTT. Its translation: CASSLRGGQGNLQPQHF.

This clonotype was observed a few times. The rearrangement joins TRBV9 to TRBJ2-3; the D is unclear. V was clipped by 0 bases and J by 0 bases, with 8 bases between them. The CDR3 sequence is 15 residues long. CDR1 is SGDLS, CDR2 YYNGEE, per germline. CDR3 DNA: TGTGCCAGCAGCGTAGTCGGTACTAGCACAGATACGCAGTATTTT. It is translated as CASSVVGTSTDTQYF.

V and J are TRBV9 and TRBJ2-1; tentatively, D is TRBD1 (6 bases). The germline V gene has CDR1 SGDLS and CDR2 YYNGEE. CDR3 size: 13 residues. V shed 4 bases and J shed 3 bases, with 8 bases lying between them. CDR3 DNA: TGTGCCAGCAGCCGACAGGACTACAATGAGCAGTTCTTC. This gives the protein CASSRQDYNEQFF. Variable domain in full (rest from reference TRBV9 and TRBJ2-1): DSGVTQTPKHLITATGQRVTLRCSPRSGDLSVYWYQQSLDQGLQFLIQYYNGEERAKGNILERFSAQQFPDLHSELNLSSLELGDSALYFCASSRQDYNEQFFGPGTRLTVL.

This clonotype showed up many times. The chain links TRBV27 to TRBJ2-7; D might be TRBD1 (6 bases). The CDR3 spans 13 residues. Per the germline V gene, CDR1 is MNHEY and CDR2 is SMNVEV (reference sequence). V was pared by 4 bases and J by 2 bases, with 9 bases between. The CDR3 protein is CASSSRGAYEQYF. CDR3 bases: TGTGCCAGCAGTTCCAGGGGAGCCTACGAGCAGTACTTC.